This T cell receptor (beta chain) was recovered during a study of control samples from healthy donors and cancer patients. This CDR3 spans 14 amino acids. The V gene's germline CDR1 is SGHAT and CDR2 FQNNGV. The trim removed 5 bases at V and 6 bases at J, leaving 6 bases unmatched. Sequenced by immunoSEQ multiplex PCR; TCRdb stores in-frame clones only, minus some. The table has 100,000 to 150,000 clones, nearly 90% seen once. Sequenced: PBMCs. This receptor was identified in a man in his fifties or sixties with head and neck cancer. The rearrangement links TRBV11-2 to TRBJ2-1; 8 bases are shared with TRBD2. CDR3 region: CASSPGGLGNEQFF. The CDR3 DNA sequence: TGTGCCAGCAGCCCGGGGGGGCTTGGCAATGAGCAGTTCTTC. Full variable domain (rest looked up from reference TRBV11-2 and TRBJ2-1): EAGVAQSPRYKIIEKRQSVAFWCNPISGHATLYWYQQILGQGPKLLIQFQNNGVVDDSQLPKDRFSAERLKGVDSTLKIQPAKLEDSAVYLCASSPGGLGNEQFFGPGTRLTVL.